Listed below are T cell receptor beta chains from one sample, sequenced in a study of memory CD4+ T cells and cytomegalovirus serostatus. Generated by immunoSEQ multiplex PCR, the TCRdb table keeps only in-frame clones and is missing some. This table has approximately 53,000 clones, about 79% appearing once. Sequenced input: memory CD4+ T cells from blood. The receptors derive from an adult in good health and CMV-seronegative. Each CDR3 is given with its conserved first and last residue. Each record gives: V gene, J gene, D gene, clone size, CDR3 protein, CDR3 DNA. The D gene is left open where the match is weak. Size tells how often a clone was seen (once, few, many) or the class of an expanded clone, and some rows leave it out.

v_call: TRBV6-1
j_call: TRBJ1-2
d_call: TRBD1
clone_size: NA
cdr3_aa: CASRTQGFYGYTF
cdr3_nt: TGTGCCAGCAGGACACAGGGGTTTTATGGCTACACCTTC

v_call: TRBV9
j_call: TRBJ2-3
d_call: TRBD2
clone_size: NA
cdr3_aa: CASSPRLAGAGTDTQYF
cdr3_nt: TGTGCCAGCAGCCCGCGACTAGCGGGGGCCGGCACAGATACGCAGTATTTT

v_call: TRBV14
j_call: TRBJ1-1
d_call: TRBD1
clone_size: NA
cdr3_aa: CASSPFRQGVTEAFF
cdr3_nt: TGTGCCAGCAGCCCATTTAGACAGGGTGTCACTGAAGCTTTCTTT

v_call: TRBV6-5
j_call: TRBJ1-1
d_call: TRBD1
clone_size: NA
cdr3_aa: CASRGGQGETEAFF
cdr3_nt: TGTGCCAGCAGAGGAGGACAGGGAGAAACTGAAGCTTTCTTT

v_call: TRBV6-5
j_call: TRBJ1-2
d_call: NA
clone_size: once
cdr3_aa: CASSAWDSGSGYTF
cdr3_nt: TGTGCCAGCAGTGCCTGGGACTCTGGGAGTGGCTACACCTTC

v_call: TRBV2
j_call: TRBJ2-5
d_call: NA
clone_size: NA
cdr3_aa: CASSGPGSGQGTQYF
cdr3_nt: TGTGCCAGCAGTGGGCCAGGGTCCGGCCAGGGGACCCAGTACTTC

v_call: TRBV10-3
j_call: TRBJ1-5
d_call: NA
clone_size: NA
cdr3_aa: CAISERGRAGNQPQHF
cdr3_nt: TGTGCCATCAGTGAAAGAGGACGGGCTGGCAATCAGCCCCAGCATTTT

v_call: TRBV15
j_call: TRBJ2-7
d_call: TRBD2
clone_size: NA
cdr3_aa: CATSRASGDYEQYF
cdr3_nt: TGTGCCACCAGCAGAGCTAGCGGGGACTACGAGCAGTACTTC

v_call: TRBV18
j_call: TRBJ1-2
d_call: NA
clone_size: NA
cdr3_aa: CASSEAADPSNYGYTF
cdr3_nt: TGTGCCAGCTCAGAGGCGGCAGATCCATCTAACTATGGCTACACCTTC

v_call: TRBV5-1
j_call: TRBJ2-7
d_call: NA
clone_size: NA
cdr3_aa: CASSFEGQGSREQYF
cdr3_nt: TGCGCCAGCAGCTTTGAAGGGCAGGGGTCGCGCGAGCAGTACTTC

v_call: TRBV7-9
j_call: TRBJ1-2
d_call: NA
clone_size: NA
cdr3_aa: CASSFDQAAGYTF
cdr3_nt: TGTGCCAGCAGCTTCGATCAAGCCGCGGGCTACACCTTC

v_call: TRBV29-1
j_call: TRBJ2-1
d_call: TRBD1
clone_size: NA
cdr3_aa: CSARQGYNEQFF
cdr3_nt: TGCAGCGCTCGACAGGGTTACAATGAGCAGTTCTTC

v_call: TRBV29-1
j_call: TRBJ2-1
d_call: NA
clone_size: NA
cdr3_aa: CSVDTGGSYNEQFF
cdr3_nt: TGCAGCGTAGACACTGGGGGGTCCTACAATGAGCAGTTCTTC

v_call: TRBV5-1
j_call: TRBJ2-2
d_call: NA
clone_size: NA
cdr3_aa: CASSLEASFLNTGELFF
cdr3_nt: TGCGCCAGCAGCTTGGAGGCTAGTTTTCTAAACACCGGGGAGCTGTTTTTT

v_call: TRBV9
j_call: TRBJ1-1
d_call: NA
clone_size: NA
cdr3_aa: CASSVVGQGTEAFF
cdr3_nt: TGTGCCAGCAGCGTAGTCGGCCAGGGTACTGAAGCTTTCTTT

v_call: TRBV9
j_call: TRBJ2-1
d_call: TRBD2
clone_size: NA
cdr3_aa: CASSVVTGGLYNEQFF
cdr3_nt: TGTGCCAGCAGCGTAGTTACGGGGGGGCTTTACAATGAGCAGTTCTTC

v_call: TRBV7-3
j_call: TRBJ1-2
d_call: NA
clone_size: NA
cdr3_aa: CASSPQGGYGYTF
cdr3_nt: TGTGCCAGCTCCCCCCAGGGCGGCTATGGCTACACCTTC

v_call: TRBV6-1
j_call: TRBJ2-7
d_call: TRBD1
clone_size: NA
cdr3_aa: CAITGVHEQYF
cdr3_nt: TGTGCCATAACAGGGGTCCACGAGCAGTACTTC

v_call: TRBV6-1
j_call: TRBJ1-1
d_call: NA
clone_size: NA
cdr3_aa: CASSKDGGYTEAFF
cdr3_nt: TGTGCCAGCAGTAAAGATGGGGGATACACTGAAGCTTTCTTT

v_call: TRBV7-2
j_call: TRBJ1-2
d_call: NA
clone_size: NA
cdr3_aa: CASSLEGPNYGYTF
cdr3_nt: TGTGCCAGCAGCTTAGAGGGTCCCAACTATGGCTACACCTTC

v_call: TRBV19
j_call: TRBJ1-2
d_call: TRBD1
clone_size: NA
cdr3_aa: CASTDRGRGNYGYTF
cdr3_nt: TGTGCCAGTACCGATAGGGGCAGGGGGAACTATGGCTACACCTTC

v_call: TRBV5-4
j_call: TRBJ1-4
d_call: NA
clone_size: NA
cdr3_aa: CASSLDQGTGEKLFF
cdr3_nt: TGTGCCAGCAGCTTGGACCAGGGGACGGGTGAAAAACTGTTTTTT